The next 20 T cell receptor beta chains were all read from a single sample in a study of tumor-infiltrating lymphocytes in primary liver carcinoma. Total RNA (around 0.45 ug) served as template for TCR beta cDNA synthesis primed by a constant-region primer. Three nested multiplex PCR rounds, a slightly modified ARM-PCR method, built the TCR beta libraries. Forward primers for TRBV1-TRBV30 and a C-beta reverse primer served the first two PCR rounds, at 10 cycles each. MiXCR was run by TCRdb on the multiplex PCR reads, yielding one entry per CDR3 protein. The sample consists of approximately 47,000 distinct CDR3 sequences, about 73% of them appearing once. Unsorted bulk tissue of roughly 18-32 mg yielded co-extracted RNA and DNA. The specimen was liver tumor tissue from sampling region 3. Regarding subset: tumor region T3, left-lateral pole. The receptors originated from a man in his forties with primary liver carcinoma and hepatitis B virus infection.

A word on this clonotype: Lacking the conserved final phenylalanine or tryptophan, this CDR3 likely reflects a read error. CDR3 coding DNA: TGTGCCAGCAGTGGCCGGGACACTGACTTCGGATGTGGTGAAGCTTTCTCT. Translated, it gives CASSGRDTDFGCGEAFS. The chain has TRBV6-1 and TRBJ1-1; the D gene is possibly TRBD1 (6 bases). Germline CDR1 reads MNHNS; CDR2 reads SASEGT. Trimming removed 4 bases at V and 7 bases at J, with 25 bases between. This CDR3 comprises 17 residues.

Worth noting for this clonotype: A much larger clone differs by one base, so this may be a read error. The rearrangement links TRBV24-1 to TRBJ2-1; no firm D call. V was clipped by 6 bases and J by 6 bases, with 8 bases between them. Looked up from germline, CDR1 is KGHDR and CDR2 is SFDVKD. This CDR3 contains 12 residues. The CDR3 region is CATSKDSNEQFF. The CDR3 region has the DNA TGTGCCACCAGTAAAGACTCCAATGAGCAGTTCTTC.

Notes on this clonotype: One end of the junction is discordant with germline, which a read error may explain. The V and J genes are TRBV7-8 and TRBJ1-5; D might be TRBD1 (5 bases). From germline, CDR1 is SGHVS and CDR2 FQNEAQ. The CDR3 is 15 residues long. In DNA, the CDR3 is TGTGCCAACAGCTTAGTTGTAGGGGCATGTCAGCCCCAGCATTTT. It translates to CANSLVVGACQPQHF.

The table lists this clonotype with a few counts. V usage is TRBV20-1 and J usage is TRBJ2-3; D is ambiguous. The V gene's germline CDR1 is DFQATT and CDR2 SNEGSKA (reference sequence). The CDR3 has 15 residues. V was trimmed by 1 base and J by 1 base, leaving 12 bases between them. The CDR3 region is CSARAWPGGTDTQYF. The CDR3 bases are TGCAGTGCTAGAGCTTGGCCAGGAGGCACAGATACGCAGTATTTT.

Ten or more counts support this clonotype. The chain recombines TRBV5-6 with TRBJ1-3; D gene unclear. CDR3 length: 13 amino acids. Trimming took off 2 bases at V and 2 bases at J, with 5 bases between the two ends. CDR1 is SGHDT, CDR2 YYEEEE, per germline. The CDR3 sequence is CASSFVPGNTIYF. The CDR3 DNA is TGTGCCAGCAGCTTCGTCCCTGGAAACACCATATATTTT.

Regarding this clonotype: This may stem from a read error, because a much larger clone lies one nucleotide away. This rearrangement joins TRBV10-3 to TRBJ2-7; no reliable D call. The CDR3 runs to 14 residues. Germline CDR1 ENHRY, CDR2 SYGVKD. V was pared by 5 bases and J by 5 bases, with 16 bases between. CDR3 coding DNA: TGTGCCATCAGTCCTAGGGCACATGGGGACGAGCAGTACTTC. Translation: CAISPRAHGDEQYF.

For this clonotype: Because the CDR3 is missing its conserved closing phenylalanine or tryptophan, this is likely a read error. The CDR3 here is CSLEVDEHTEAFS. The CDR3 DNA reads TGCAGCCTTGAAGTTGATGAGCACACTGAAGCTTTCTCT. The chain carries TRBV29-1 and TRBJ1-1; D unresolved. The CDR3 is 13 residues long. Germline loops: CDR1 SQVTM, CDR2 ANQGSEA.

A remark on this clonotype: At one of its ends the junction is not consistent with the germline gene, which may arise from a read error. This chain uses TRBV5-4 with TRBJ2-1; D not certain. The CDR3 contains 12 residues. The germline gives CDR1 SGHNT, CDR2 YYREEE (reference sequence). In nucleotides, the CDR3 is TGTGCCAGGAGCTTAGGTGGAAATGAGCAGTTCTTC. It specifies CARSLGGNEQFF.

This clonotype has at least ten counts. The V and J genes are TRBV21-1 and TRBJ2-6; the D segment call TRBD1 is taken from the table without a DNA check. TRBV21-1 is a pseudogene locus. This CDR3 contains 19 residues. CDR3 residues: CASRPERDRNFSGANVLTF. CDR3 nucleotides: TGTGCCAGCAGACCTGAACGGGACAGGAACTTCTCTGGGGCCAACGTCCTGACTTTC.

The CDR3 sequence is CASSKEGQAYEQYF. The CDR3 nucleotides are TGCGCCAGCAGTAAAGAGGGGCAGGCCTACGAGCAGTACTTC. The chain couples TRBV4-1 to TRBJ2-7; the D gene could be TRBD1 or TRBD2 (5 bases each). The ends were cut back, 6 bases at V and 2 bases at J, with 14 bases in the middle. Germline lookup yields CDR1 MGHRA and CDR2 YSYEKL. This CDR3 comprises 14 residues.

Regarding this clonotype: Mismatch with germline at one junction end may stem from a read error. The chain joins TRBV11-2 to TRBJ2-2, with a possible D match to TRBD2 (6 bases). The CDR3 covers 15 residues. Germline V lookup: CDR1 SGHAT, CDR2 FQNNGV. CDR3 residues: CASLAPGAYTGELFF. Here the CDR3 DNA reads TGTGCCAGCCTCGCACCGGGAGCGTACACAGGGGAGCTGTTTTTT.

The rearrangement links TRBV12-3 or TRBV12-4 to TRBJ1-1; unclear D gene. V gave up 6 bases and J gave up 2 bases, with 13 bases separating them. The CDR3 loop spans 14 amino acids. For the CDR3, the DNA is TGTGCCAGCAGCCTAGCCTATCTTAACACTGAAGCTTTCTTT. It encodes CASSLAYLNTEAFF.

Comment on this clonotype: Given the absence of the conserved phenylalanine or tryptophan at the CDR3 end, a read error is likely. The rearrangement uses TRBV11-2 and TRBJ2-7, with unresolved D. The CDR3 extends over 15 amino acids. From germline, CDR1 is SGHAT and CDR2 FQNNGV. The CDR3 DNA reads TGTGCCAGCAACTTAGAGTACTCCAGTTCCTACGAGCAGTACTCC. This gives the protein CASNLEYSSSYEQYS.

This clonotype was counted only a few times. V usage is TRBV7-3 and J usage is TRBJ2-3; 7 nucleotides agree with TRBD2. The V gene end was trimmed by 6 bases and the J gene end by 1 base; junction bases not matched to a gene: 10. The germline V gene has CDR1 SGHTA and CDR2 FQGTGA. The CDR3 is 16 residues long. CDR3 region: CASSWGNLAGTDTQYF. The CDR3 DNA reads TGTGCCAGCAGTTGGGGGAATCTAGCGGGCACAGATACGCAGTATTTT.

With regard to this clonotype: This CDR3 fails to terminate in the conserved phenylalanine or tryptophan, so it likely reflects a read error. V gene TRBV29-1 combines with J gene TRBJ2-1; the match to TRBD2 covers 8 bases. Germline CDR1 and CDR2: SQVTM and ANQGSEA. The CDR3 length is 13 residues. The CDR3, as DNA: TGCAGAGTTGTGATAGCGGGACCTAATGAGCAGTTCTTA. Its protein product is CRVVIAGPNEQFL.

Concerning this clonotype: The junction shows a germline mismatch at one end, possibly a read error. The chain joins TRBV10-3 to TRBJ2-5; TRBD2 might be the D (5 bases). The CDR3 extends over 12 amino acids. Per the germline V gene, CDR1 is ENHRY and CDR2 is SYGVKD. CDR3 amino acids: CVISGRVETQYF. DNA for the CDR3: TGTGTCATCAGTGGGCGGGTGGAGACCCAGTACTTC.

V usage is TRBV6-2 or TRBV6-3 and J usage is TRBJ2-3; D is uncertain. The CDR3 length is 14 residues. CDR1 and CDR2 from the germline V gene are MNHEY and SVGEGT. Trimming removed 0 bases at V and 3 bases at J, with 7 bases between. This CDR3 reads CASSYSDETDTQYF. In DNA, the CDR3 is TGTGCCAGCAGTTACTCGGATGAAACAGATACGCAGTATTTT.

This rearrangement joins TRBV28 to TRBJ2-7, with TRBD2 matching over 7 bases. The CDR3 has 14 amino acids. Trimming cost V 4 bases and J 3 bases; bases outside gene matches: 6. In germline, CDR1 is MDHEN, CDR2 SYDVKM. DNA for the CDR3: TGTGCCAGCAGTTCCTCCTCTAGCGGCTACGAGCAGTACTTC. Its protein product is CASSSSSSGYEQYF.

With respect to this clonotype: A junction end diverges from the germline sequence, so it may reflect a read error. V is TRBV2 and J is TRBJ2-1; tentatively, D is TRBD2 (5 bases). This CDR3 contains 15 residues. The V gene's germline CDR1 is SNHLY and CDR2 FYNNEI. In DNA, the CDR3 is TGTGCCATCAGTCTTCCTAGCCGCTCCTACAATGAGCGGTTCTTC. It is translated as CAISLPSRSYNERFF.

Comment on this clonotype: An end of the junction differs from the germline gene, which may be a read error. This chain uses TRBV12-3 or TRBV12-4 with TRBJ2-1; D tentatively reads TRBD1 or TRBD2 (5 bases each). The CDR3 has 15 amino acids. In nucleotides, the CDR3 is TGTGCCAGCAGTGCGACGGGACGGGGATACAATGAGCAGTTCTTT. The encoded protein is CASSATGRGYNEQFF.